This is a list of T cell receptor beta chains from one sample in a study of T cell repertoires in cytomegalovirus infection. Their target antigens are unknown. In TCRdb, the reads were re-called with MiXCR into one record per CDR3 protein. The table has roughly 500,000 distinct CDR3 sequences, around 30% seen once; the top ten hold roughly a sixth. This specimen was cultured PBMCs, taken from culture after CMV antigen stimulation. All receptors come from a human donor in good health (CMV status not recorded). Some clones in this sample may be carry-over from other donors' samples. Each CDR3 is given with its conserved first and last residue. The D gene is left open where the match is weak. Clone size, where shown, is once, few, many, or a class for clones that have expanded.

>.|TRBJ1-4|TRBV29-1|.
CSVGGVKETNEKLFF
TGCAGCGTTGGGGGGGTAAAGGAAACTAATGAAAAACTGTTTTTT
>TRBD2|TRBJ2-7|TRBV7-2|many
CASSFGGRSYEQYF
TGTGCCAGCAGCTTTGGCGGGAGGTCCTACGAGCAGTACTTC
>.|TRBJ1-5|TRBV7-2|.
CASSLQRGWEPQHF
TGTGCCAGCAGCCTTCAGAGGGGCTGGGAGCCCCAGCATTTT
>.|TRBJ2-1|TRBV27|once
CASTTWRGRGLLGKQFF
TGTGCCAGCACAACATGGCGGGGGCGGGGGCTTTTAGGAAAGCAGTTCTTC
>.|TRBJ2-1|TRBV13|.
CASILTGTITGEQFF
TGTGCCAGTATCCTTACCGGGACCATTACGGGTGAGCAGTTCTTC
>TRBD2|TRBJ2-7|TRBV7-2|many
CASSLSLAAYYEQYF
TGTGCCAGCAGCTTATCCCTAGCGGCCTACTACGAGCAGTACTTC
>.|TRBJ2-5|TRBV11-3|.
CASSLDPLAGQETQYF
TGTGCCAGCAGCTTAGATCCCCTGGCGGGCCAAGAGACCCAGTACTTC
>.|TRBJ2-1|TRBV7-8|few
CASSLIVLANEQFF
TGTGCCAGCAGCTTAATCGTACTAGCCAATGAGCAGTTCTTC
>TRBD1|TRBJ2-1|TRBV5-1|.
CASSPMTGSTYNEQFF
TGCGCCAGCAGCCCCATGACAGGGTCCACCTACAATGAGCAGTTCTTC
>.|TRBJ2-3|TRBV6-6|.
CATKSGPSTDTQYF
TGTGCCACCAAGAGCGGACCAAGCACAGATACGCAGTATTTT
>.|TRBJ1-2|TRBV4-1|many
CASSQDGQWDYGYTF
TGCGCCAGCAGCCAAGATGGACAGTGGGACTATGGCTACACCTTC
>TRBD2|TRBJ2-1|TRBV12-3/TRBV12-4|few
CASSFRLAGVRSYNEQFF
TGTGCCAGCAGTTTTAGACTAGCGGGAGTACGCTCCTACAATGAGCAGTTCTTC
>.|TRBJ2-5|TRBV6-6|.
CASSLRGGAASQETQYF
TGTGCCAGCAGTTTACGAGGGGGGGCCGCGTCCCAAGAGACCCAGTACTTC
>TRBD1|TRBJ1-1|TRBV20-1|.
CSATRKTGPQTEAFF
TGCAGTGCTACCCGCAAGACAGGGCCACAGACTGAAGCTTTCTTT
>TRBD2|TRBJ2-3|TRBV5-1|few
CASSLPGTSTKTPDWTDTQYF
TGCGCCAGCAGCTTACCCGGGACTAGCACGAAAACTCCAGACTGGACAGATACGCAGTATTTT
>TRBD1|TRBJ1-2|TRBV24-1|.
CATSDTGQGRSYGYTF
TGTGCCACCAGTGACACGGGACAGGGAAGGAGCTATGGCTACACCTTC
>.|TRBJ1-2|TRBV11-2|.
CASSLTSVIPF
TGTGCCAGCAGCCTAACGTCCGTAATACCCTTC
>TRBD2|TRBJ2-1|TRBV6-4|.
CASSGGAGGGNEQFF
TGTGCCAGCAGTGGAGGAGCGGGAGGGGGGAATGAGCAGTTCTTC
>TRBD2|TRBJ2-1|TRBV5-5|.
CASSLLASGRVYEQFF
TGTGCCAGCAGCTTGTTGGCTAGCGGGAGGGTGTATGAGCAGTTCTTC
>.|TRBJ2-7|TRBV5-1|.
CASSSHTGYEQYF
TGCGCCAGCAGCTCCCACACGGGCTACGAGCAGTACTTC
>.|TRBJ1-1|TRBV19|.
CASSPAGPGTEAFF
TGTGCCAGTAGCCCTGCAGGACCCGGCACTGAAGCTTTCTTT
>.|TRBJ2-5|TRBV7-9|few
CASSLSSGAQETQYF
TGTGCCAGCAGCTTATCCTCAGGGGCACAAGAGACCCAGTACTTC
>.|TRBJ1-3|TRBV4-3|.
CASSQVSGGDTIYF
TGCGCCAGCAGCCAAGTTTCGGGAGGAGACACCATATATTTT
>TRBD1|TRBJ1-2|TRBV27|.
CASSGGIGTGGYGYTF
TGTGCCAGCAGTGGGGGAATCGGGACAGGGGGATATGGCTACACCTTC
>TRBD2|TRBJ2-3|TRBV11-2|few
CASSLGAGPPDTQYF
TGTGCCAGCAGCTTAGGAGCGGGACCGCCGGATACGCAGTATTTT
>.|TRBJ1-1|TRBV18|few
CASSPHKNTEAFF
TGTGCCAGCTCACCCCACAAGAACACTGAAGCTTTCTTT
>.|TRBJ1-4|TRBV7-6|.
CASSPSLRVGEKLFF
TGTGCCAGCAGCCCTTCACTGCGTGTTGGTGAAAAACTGTTTTTT
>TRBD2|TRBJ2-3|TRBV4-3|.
CASSHRPPAGGTDTQYF
TGCGCCAGCAGCCATCGACCCCCAGCGGGAGGCACAGATACGCAGTATTTT
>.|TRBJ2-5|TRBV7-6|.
CASSSTGPIGETQYF
TGTGCCAGCAGCTCGACTGGACCCATAGGAGAGACCCAGTACTTC
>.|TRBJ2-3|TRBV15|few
CATSNPRTALLRNTQYF
TGTGCCACCAGCAACCCTCGTACGGCTCTCCTCCGTAATACGCAGTATTTT
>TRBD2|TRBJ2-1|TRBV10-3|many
CATIRTSRDRGDSYNEQFF
TGTGCCACCATCAGGACTAGCCGCGACCGGGGGGACTCCTACAATGAGCAGTTCTTC
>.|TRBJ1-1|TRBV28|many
CASSPSGQQNTEAFF
TGTGCCAGCAGTCCATCCGGACAGCAGAACACTGAAGCTTTCTTT
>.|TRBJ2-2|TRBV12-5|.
CASGLQTGNTGELFF
TGTGCTAGTGGTTTGCAGACAGGGAACACCGGGGAGCTGTTTTTT
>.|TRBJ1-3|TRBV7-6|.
CASSPPRGGNTIYF
TGTGCCAGCAGCCCCCCGAGGGGTGGAAACACCATATATTTT
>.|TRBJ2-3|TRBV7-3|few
CASSPRPAIGGDTQYF
TGTGCCAGCAGCCCCAGGCCGGCTATCGGTGGAGATACGCAGTATTTT
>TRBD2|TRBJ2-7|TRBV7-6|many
CASTGGVVGSYEQYF
TGTGCCAGCACTGGGGGGGTCGTCGGCTCCTACGAGCAGTACTTC